This TCR beta chain emerged from a study of blood T cells in healthy people across ages (dated by TCRdb to between 2014 and 2016). As for the study more broadly: In model experiments, template switching captured roughly one uniquely barcoded TCR beta cDNA molecule for every two T cells. The study measured age-related changes in TCR beta repertoire diversity using deep sequencing normalized with unique cDNA molecular identifiers. Four age groups were formed from the donors: young (average approximately 15 years), middle-aged (approximately 41), aged (roughly 58) and long-lived (around 80). Donors of different ages were randomly distributed across sequencing lanes to avoid experimental bias. Using the same blood draw, the study looked at two additional independent replicas of 1 million unique cDNA reads for two donors, one aged 18 to 30 and the other aged 80 or older.

General findings and caveats noted by the study authors: Total diversity estimates from one million sequenced T cells were considered lower bounds and underestimates. As age increased, observed TCR beta diversity per million T cells dropped in a roughly linear way, and a significant reduction was already evident by age about 40. Compared with the aged group, more naive CD4+ T cells, fewer expanded clones and increased TCR diversity were shown by the long-lived group, suggesting age selection. Observed TCR beta diversity correlated strongly with the percentage of naive T cells measured by flow cytometry. Bulk unsorted PBMC profiling prevented conclusive comparison of naive and antigen-experienced compartments. Because the CMV infection status of the donors was unknown, age-related changes in expanded clonotypes may potentially have been confounded.

The CDR3 has 17 amino acids, counting the end cysteine and phenylalanine. The sequence is cut down to CDR3 DNA, 51 bases in frame from base 1. The V and J ends are trimmed by 0 bases and 2 bases, leaving 14 bases between them. CDR1 and CDR2, looked up from the germline V gene (reference sequence), are PRHDT and FYEKMQ. Comments on this clonotype: Its antigen is unknown. Base quality data are lacking; no much larger clone is found one base away.

The 39 donors, aged about 6 to 95 years, were systemically healthy Caucasian individuals from Russia. About 10 milliliters of peripheral blood were drawn from each donor into EDTA-treated Vacutainer tubes. Ficoll-Paque density-gradient centrifugation was used to isolate PBMCs, with at least 7 million per sample. Trizol reagent was used to extract total RNA from PBMCs, with at least 5 micrograms per sample. Naive CD45RAhigh/CD27high T cell percentages were measured by flow cytometry on a PBMC aliquot from every donor. The library was obtained by 5' RACE. The sequencing machine was an Illumina HiSeq 2500. A second PCR of 7 to 11 cycles was run with a J-beta primer mix and a sample-barcoded 5' primer. Each TCR beta cDNA molecule received a unique molecular identifier from a template-switch 5' adaptor carrying 12 random nucleotides. At least 2.5 million CDR3-containing paired-end reads were obtained from each sample. First-strand cDNA was synthesized from all RNA with the Mint cDNA synthesis kit, primed by a TRBC-specific oligonucleotide. Following uracil-DNA glycosylase treatment, a first 18-cycle PCR with universal primers M1SS and BC2_uni_R was performed on all cDNA. As for the original processing: For normalization, 1 million high-quality reads were randomly selected from each sample, with every read carrying a distinct molecular identifier. Instead of being binned into consensus sequences, reads with shared molecular identifiers were discarded. CDR3 identification, clonotype clustering and error correction used MiTCR with a Q25 quality threshold and the strictest error-elimination algorithm. A nonparametric unseen species model with Euler transformation was used to estimate lower-bound total TCR beta diversity. The public sequencing data were trimmed at Q25 with fastp and processed into clonotypes with MiXCR by TCRdb, which kept only in-frame beta chains. When rows share a CDR3 protein, they turn into one entry using the most common DNA and genes. These V and J calls originate from TCRdb's pipeline instead of the authors' own analysis. The table for this sample lists some 1 million distinct CDR3 sequences; 40% to 45% of them were counted only once. Together, the top ten hold about 20% of the sample.

Recombination joined TRBV13 with TRBJ2-1; the D match is possibly TRBD1 or TRBD2, with 6 bases aligned in each. The clonotype comes from a woman aged 55 to 70 in good health. Sequencing used blood. This receptor has the CDR3 CASSLGQGLETYNEQFF. The DNA sequence is given as TGTGCCAGCAGCTTAGGACAGGGACTCGAGACCTACAATGAGCAGTTCTTC.